The present T cell receptor (beta chain) was sequenced within a study of STAT5B mutations in CD4+ large granular lymphocyte leukemia. General study findings and limits: Data were not HLA-matched across samples. TRBV06-family usage was enriched in top patient clones (8/27) versus controls (2/35). Patient CD4-sorted repertoires looked more clonal than healthy CD4+ repertoires, even without putative leukemic clones.

About this clone itself: Its antigen is not identified.

Only in-frame clones appear in the TCRdb table, and some are missing; sequencing was by immunoSEQ multiplex PCR. The sample holds about 31,000 clones, approximately 88% seen once. Control samples were healthy donors' buffy coats. V lost 1 base and J 0 bases, leaving 16 bases between the germline ends. This CDR3 comprises 19 residues. Germline V gene data show CDR1 as SGHNT and CDR2 as YENEEA. The receptor was derived from a human donor in good health. The rearrangement uses TRBV11-3 and TRBJ2-6, with a weak D call TRBD1 (6 bases). The sequenced sample consisted of CD4+ T cells from blood buffy coats. The CDR3 coding sequence is TGTGCCAGCAGCTTAGCGGTGGGGGCCTCTACCTCTGGGGCCAACGTCCTGACTTTC. It yields the protein CASSLAVGASTSGANVLTF. Based on the CDR3 plus reference TRBV11-3 and TRBJ2-6, the full variable domain is EAGVVQSPRYKIIEKKQPVAFWCNPISGHNTLYWYLQNLGQGPELLIRYENEEAVDDSQLPKDRFSAERLKGVDSTLKIQPAELGDSAVYLCASSLAVGASTSGANVLTFGAGSRLTVL.